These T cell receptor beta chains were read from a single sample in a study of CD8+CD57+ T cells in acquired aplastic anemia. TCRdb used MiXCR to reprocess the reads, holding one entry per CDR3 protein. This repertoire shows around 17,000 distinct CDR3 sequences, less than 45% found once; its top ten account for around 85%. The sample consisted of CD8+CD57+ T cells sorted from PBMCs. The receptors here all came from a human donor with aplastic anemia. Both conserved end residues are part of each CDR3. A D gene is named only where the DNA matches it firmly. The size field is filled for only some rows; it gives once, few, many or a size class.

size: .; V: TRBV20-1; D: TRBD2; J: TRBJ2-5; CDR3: CSARDFTSGRVETQYF; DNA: TGCAGTGCTAGAGATTTCACTAGCGGGAGGGTGGAGACCCAGTACTTC
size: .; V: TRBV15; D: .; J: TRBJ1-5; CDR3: CATSSVGVGGQPQHF; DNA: TGTGCCACCAGCAGTGTAGGGGTGGGGGGTCAGCCCCAGCATTTT
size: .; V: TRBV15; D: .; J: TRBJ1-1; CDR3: CATSSPGNTEAFF; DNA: TGTGCCACCAGCAGTCCAGGGAACACTGAAGCTTTCTTT
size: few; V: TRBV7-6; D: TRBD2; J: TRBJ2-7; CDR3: CASSLGTSGVYEQYF; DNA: TGTGCCAGCAGCTTAGGGACTAGCGGAGTCTACGAGCAGTACTTC
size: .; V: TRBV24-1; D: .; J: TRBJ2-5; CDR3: CASSSIGTQYF; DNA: TGTGCCAGCAGTTCTATAGGGACCCAGTACTTC
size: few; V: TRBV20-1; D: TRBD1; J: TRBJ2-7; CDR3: CSERGQGTYEQYF; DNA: TGCAGCGAAAGGGGACAGGGGACGTACGAGCAGTACTTC
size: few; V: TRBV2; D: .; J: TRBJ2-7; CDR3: CASSDEEGGYEQYF; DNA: TGTGCCAGCAGTGACGAAGAAGGGGGGTACGAGCAGTACTTC
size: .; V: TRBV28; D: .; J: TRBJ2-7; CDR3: CASSLSVNIPGRETYEQYF; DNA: TGTGCCAGCAGTTTATCCGTCAACATTCCGGGACGGGAGACCTACGAGCAGTACTTC
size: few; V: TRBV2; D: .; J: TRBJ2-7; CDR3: CASRGRAGYEQYF; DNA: TGTGCCAGCAGAGGTCGTGCGGGCTACGAGCAGTACTTC
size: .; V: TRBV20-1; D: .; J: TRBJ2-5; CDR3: CSANFGREQETQYF; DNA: TGCAGTGCCAACTTCGGCAGGGAACAAGAGACCCAGTACTTC
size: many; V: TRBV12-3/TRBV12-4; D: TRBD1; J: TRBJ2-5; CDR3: CASSLATGGEETQYF; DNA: TGTGCCAGCAGTTTAGCCACAGGGGGTGAAGAGACCCAGTACTTC
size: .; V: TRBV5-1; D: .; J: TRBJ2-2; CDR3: CASSLVRDGGGELFF; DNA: TGCGCCAGCAGCTTGGTCCGCGACGGGGGCGGGGAGCTGTTTTTT
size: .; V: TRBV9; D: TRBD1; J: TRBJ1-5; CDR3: CASSATGQGLNQPQHF; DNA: TGTGCCAGCAGCGCGACGGGACAGGGCTTGAATCAGCCCCAGCATTTT
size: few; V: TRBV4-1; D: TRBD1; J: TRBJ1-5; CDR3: CASSQGQGDQPQHF; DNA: TGCGCCAGCAGCCAGGGACAGGGAGATCAGCCCCAGCATTTT
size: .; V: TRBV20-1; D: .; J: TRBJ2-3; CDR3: CSARDPRPGADTQYF; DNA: TGCAGTGCTAGAGATCCCAGGCCTGGCGCAGATACGCAGTATTTT
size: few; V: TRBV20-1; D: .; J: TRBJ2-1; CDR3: CSAPTSYSGNEQFF; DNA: TGCAGTGCTCCCACATCGTATAGCGGCAATGAGCAGTTCTTC
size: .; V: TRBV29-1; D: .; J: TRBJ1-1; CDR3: CSASGRMNTEAFF; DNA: TGCAGCGCTTCGGGACGGATGAACACTGAAGCTTTCTTT
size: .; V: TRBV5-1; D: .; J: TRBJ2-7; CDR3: CASSGLWGSSYEQYF; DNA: TGCGCCAGCAGCGGGTTGTGGGGGAGCTCCTACGAGCAGTACTTC
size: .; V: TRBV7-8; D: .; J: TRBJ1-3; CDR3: CASSLAVPGTGDTIYF; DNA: TGTGCCAGCAGCTTAGCGGTCCCAGGGACGGGAGACACCATATATTTT
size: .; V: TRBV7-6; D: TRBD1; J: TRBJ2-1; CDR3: CASSLSGQGLNEQFF; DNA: TGTGCCAGCAGCTTATCGGGACAGGGGTTGAATGAGCAGTTCTTC
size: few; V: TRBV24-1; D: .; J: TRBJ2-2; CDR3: CATQAAGPGELFF; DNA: TGTGCCACTCAAGCGGCAGGGCCCGGGGAGCTGTTTTTT
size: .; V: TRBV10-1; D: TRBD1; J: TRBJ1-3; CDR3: CASSAETGGNTIYF; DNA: TGCGCCAGCAGCGCAGAGACAGGGGGAAACACCATATATTTT
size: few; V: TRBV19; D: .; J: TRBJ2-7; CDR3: CASSIAAGVHYEQYF; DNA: TGTGCCAGTAGTATCGCGGCAGGGGTCCACTACGAGCAGTACTTC
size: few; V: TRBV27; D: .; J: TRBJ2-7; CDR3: CASSLWVGQGGGYEQYF; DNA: TGTGCCAGCAGTTTATGGGTGGGGCAGGGAGGGGGCTACGAGCAGTACTTC
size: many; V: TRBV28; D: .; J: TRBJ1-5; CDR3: CASSFLRDNQPQHF; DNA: TGTGCCAGCAGTTTCCTCAGGGACAATCAGCCCCAGCATTTT
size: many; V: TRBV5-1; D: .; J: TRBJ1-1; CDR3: CASRLGASMNTEAFF; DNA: TGCGCCAGCAGGTTGGGGGCCAGCATGAACACTGAAGCTTTCTTT
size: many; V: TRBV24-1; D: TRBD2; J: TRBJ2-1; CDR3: CATSVGTSGRIYNEQFF; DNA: TGTGCCACCAGTGTGGGGACTAGCGGGAGGATCTACAATGAGCAGTTCTTC
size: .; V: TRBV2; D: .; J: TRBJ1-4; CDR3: CASSEMREPEKLFF; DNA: TGTGCCAGCAGTGAAATGAGGGAGCCTGAAAAACTGTTTTTT
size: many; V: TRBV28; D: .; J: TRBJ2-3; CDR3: CASTIGTYITSTDTQYF; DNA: TGTGCCAGCACAATAGGGACGTATATTACTAGCACAGATACGCAGTATTTT
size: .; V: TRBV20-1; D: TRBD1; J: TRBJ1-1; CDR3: CRGTGLMNTEAFF; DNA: TGCAGAGGGACAGGGCTCATGAACACTGAAGCTTTCTTT
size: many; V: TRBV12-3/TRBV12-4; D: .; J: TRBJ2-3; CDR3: CASSLRTDTQYF; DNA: TGTGCCAGCAGTTTGAGGACAGATACGCAGTATTTT
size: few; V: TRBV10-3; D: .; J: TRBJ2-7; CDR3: CAISEFGTVDYEQYF; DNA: TGTGCCATCAGTGAGTTCGGGACGGTAGATTACGAGCAGTACTTC
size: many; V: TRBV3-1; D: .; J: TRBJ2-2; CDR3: CASSQLGDTGELFF; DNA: TGTGCCAGCAGCCAATTAGGGGACACCGGGGAGCTGTTTTTT
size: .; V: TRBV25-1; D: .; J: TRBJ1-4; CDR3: CASSPPYEKLFF; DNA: TGTGCCAGCAGTCCACCATACGAAAAACTGTTTTTT
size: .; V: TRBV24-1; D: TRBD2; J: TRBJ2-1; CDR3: CATNDPSSGAYNEQFF; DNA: TGTGCCACCAATGATCCTTCTAGCGGGGCTTACAATGAGCAGTTCTTC
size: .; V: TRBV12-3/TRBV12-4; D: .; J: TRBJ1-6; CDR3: CASSLYGDNSPLHF; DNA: TGTGCCAGCAGTTTATATGGGGATAATTCACCCCTCCACTTT
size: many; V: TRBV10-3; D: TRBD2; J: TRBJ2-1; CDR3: CAISSTSGGASVSEQFF; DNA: TGTGCCATCAGCAGCACTAGCGGGGGGGCCAGCGTTAGTGAGCAGTTCTTC
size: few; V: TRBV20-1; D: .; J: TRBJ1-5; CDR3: CSAPDRSVATQHF; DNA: TGCAGTGCCCCAGACCGTTCCGTGGCTACCCAGCATTTT
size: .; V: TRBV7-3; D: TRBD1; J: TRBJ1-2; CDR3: CASSLTRQGADGYTF; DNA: TGTGCCAGCAGCTTAACGCGTCAGGGGGCAGATGGCTACACCTTC
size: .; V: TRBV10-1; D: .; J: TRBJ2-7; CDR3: CASIRTGNYEQYF; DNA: TGCGCCAGCATACGGACCGGTAACTACGAGCAGTACTTC
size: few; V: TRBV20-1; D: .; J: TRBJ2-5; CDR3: CSARRGEQETQYF; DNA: TGCAGTGCTAGACGCGGGGAACAAGAGACCCAGTACTTC
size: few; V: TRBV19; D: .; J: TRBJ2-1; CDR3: CASSLNNLRQFF; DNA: TGTGCCAGTAGTTTAAATAACTTACGGCAATTCTTC
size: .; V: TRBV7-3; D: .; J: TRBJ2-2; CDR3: CASSLSGQGELFF; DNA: TGTGCCAGCAGCTTATCCGGACAGGGGGAGCTGTTTTTT
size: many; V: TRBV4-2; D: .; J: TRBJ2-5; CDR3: CASSPEGGIETQYF; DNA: TGTGCCAGCAGTCCCGAGGGGGGCATAGAGACCCAGTACTTC
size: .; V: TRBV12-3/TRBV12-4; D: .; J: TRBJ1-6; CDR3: CASSSIGELSYNSPLHF; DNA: TGTGCCAGCAGTTCTATAGGGGAGCTGTCCTATAATTCACCCCTCCACTTT
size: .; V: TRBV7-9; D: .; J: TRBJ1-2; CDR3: CASSLVTGGYTF; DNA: TGTGCCAGCAGCTTAGTCACAGGGGGCTACACCTTC
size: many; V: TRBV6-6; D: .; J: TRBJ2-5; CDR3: CASSYGGAETQYF; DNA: TGTGCCAGCAGTTATGGAGGGGCGGAGACCCAGTACTTC
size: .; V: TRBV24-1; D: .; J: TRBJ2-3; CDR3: CATSEGATDTQYF; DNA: TGTGCCACCAGTGAGGGAGCCACAGATACGCAGTATTTT
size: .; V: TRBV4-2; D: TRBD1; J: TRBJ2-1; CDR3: CASSLPPTGQGGDEQFF; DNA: TGTGCCAGCAGCCTACCCCCAACGGGACAGGGGGGAGACGAGCAGTTCTTC
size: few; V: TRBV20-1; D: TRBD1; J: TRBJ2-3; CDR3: CSARDLGGLGTDTQYF; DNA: TGCAGTGCTAGAGATTTAGGGGGCTTGGGCACAGATACGCAGTATTTT
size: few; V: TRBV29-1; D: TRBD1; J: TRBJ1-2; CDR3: CSVDQTGENYGYTF; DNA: TGCAGCGTTGACCAGACAGGGGAGAACTATGGCTACACCTTC
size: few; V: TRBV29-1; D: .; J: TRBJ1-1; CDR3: CSAYYRERAFF; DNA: TGCAGCGCCTACTACAGGGAGAGAGCTTTCTTT
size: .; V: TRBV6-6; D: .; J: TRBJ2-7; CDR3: CASKYEQYF; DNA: TGTGCCAGCAAGTACGAGCAGTACTTC
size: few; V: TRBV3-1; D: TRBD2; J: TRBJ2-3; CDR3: CASSPPSGYTDTQYF; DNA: TGTGCCAGCAGCCCCCCTAGCGGTTACACAGATACGCAGTATTTT
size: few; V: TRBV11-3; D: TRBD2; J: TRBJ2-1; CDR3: CASSPDGLAGTYNEQFF; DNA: TGTGCCAGCAGCCCGGATGGACTAGCGGGCACCTACAATGAGCAGTTCTTC
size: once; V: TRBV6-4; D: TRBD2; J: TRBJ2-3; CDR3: CASSEVAGGTDTQYF; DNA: TGTGCCAGCAGTGAGGTAGCGGGGGGCACAGATACGCAGTATTTT
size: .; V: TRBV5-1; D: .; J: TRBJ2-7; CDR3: CASSLEGGTVNEQYF; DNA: TGCGCCAGCAGCTTGGAAGGGGGGACGGTAAACGAGCAGTACTTC
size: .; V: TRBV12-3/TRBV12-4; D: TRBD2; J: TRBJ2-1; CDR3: CASSKTSGGSSFF; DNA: TGTGCCAGCAGTAAAACTAGCGGGGGCTCGAGCTTCTTC
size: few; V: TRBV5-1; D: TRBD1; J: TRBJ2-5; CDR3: CASRSGQEETQYF; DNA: TGCGCCAGCAGGTCCGGACAGGAAGAGACCCAGTACTTC